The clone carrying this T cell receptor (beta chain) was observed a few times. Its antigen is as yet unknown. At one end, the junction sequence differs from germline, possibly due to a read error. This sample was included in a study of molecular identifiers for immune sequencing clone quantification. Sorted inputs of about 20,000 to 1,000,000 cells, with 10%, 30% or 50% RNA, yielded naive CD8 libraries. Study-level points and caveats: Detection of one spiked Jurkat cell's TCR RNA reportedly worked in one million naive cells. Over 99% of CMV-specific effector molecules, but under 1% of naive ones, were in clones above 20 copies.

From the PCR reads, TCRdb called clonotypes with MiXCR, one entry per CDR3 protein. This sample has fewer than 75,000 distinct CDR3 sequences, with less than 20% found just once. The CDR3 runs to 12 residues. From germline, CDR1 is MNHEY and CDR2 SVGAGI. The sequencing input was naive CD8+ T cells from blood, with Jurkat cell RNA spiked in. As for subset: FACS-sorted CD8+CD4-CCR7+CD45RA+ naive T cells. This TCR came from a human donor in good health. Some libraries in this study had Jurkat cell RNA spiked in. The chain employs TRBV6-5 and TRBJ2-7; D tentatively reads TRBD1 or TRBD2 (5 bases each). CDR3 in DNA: TGTGCCTGCACACCCGGGACCTACGAGCAGTGCTTC. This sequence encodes CACTPGTYEQCF.